Listed below are T cell receptor beta chains from one sample, sequenced in a study of T cells in narcolepsy. Sequencing used immunoSEQ multiplex PCR; TCRdb keeps in-frame clones, though not all of them. This repertoire shows 8,000 to 8,500 clones, around 64% found once; its top ten account for about 20%. The specimen sequenced was CD45RA- memory CD8+ T cells from PBMCs. These receptors were taken from a human donor with narcolepsy. The CDR3 runs from the conserved cysteine through the conserved F or W. The D gene is left open where the match is weak. The listing skips clone size in some rows; elsewhere it reads once, few, many or a size class.

>TRBV6-4|16|TRBJ2-3|.|TRBD1
CASSDRTGGGSDTQYF
TGTGCCAGCAGTGACAGGACAGGGGGCGGGTCAGATACGCAGTATTTT
>TRBV12-5|16|TRBJ1-5|.|.
CASNWSGRSSDQPQHF
TGTGCTAGTAATTGGTCGGGCAGATCAAGTGATCAGCCCCAGCATTTT
>TRBV6-5|15|TRBJ2-2|once|TRBD1
CASSSGTAEAGELFF
TGTGCCAGCAGTTCCGGGACAGCAGAGGCCGGGGAGCTGTTTTTT
>TRBV27|17|TRBJ2-7|.|TRBD2
CASSLNGGLAASYEQYF
TGTGCCAGCAGTTTAAATGGGGGACTAGCGGCCTCCTACGAGCAGTACTTC
>TRBV5-1|17|TRBJ2-3|few|TRBD2
CASRGTSGGTSTDTQYF
TGCGCCAGCAGGGGGACTAGCGGGGGCACTAGCACAGATACGCAGTATTTT
>TRBV11-2|14|TRBJ1-1|.|.
CASSLDTMNTEAFF
TGTGCCAGCAGCCTCGACACAATGAACACTGAAGCTTTCTTT
>TRBV4-1|14|TRBJ1-4|.|.
CASSDTLTNEKLFF
TGCGCCAGCAGTGACACCTTAACTAATGAAAAACTGTTTTTT
>TRBV7-8|16|TRBJ2-7|.|.
CASSLAGAEGFPNQYF
TGTGCCAGCAGCTTAGCAGGGGCAGAGGGTTTTCCGAATCAGTACTTC
>TRBV5-4|13|TRBJ2-7|.|.
CASSLHNSYEQYF
TGTGCCAGCAGCTTGCACAACTCCTACGAGCAGTACTTC
>TRBV7-3|16|TRBJ1-4|.|.
CASSAYSGGAGEKLFF
TGTGCCAGCAGCGCCTACTCGGGCGGGGCTGGTGAAAAACTGTTTTTT
>TRBV5-4|18|TRBJ1-5|few|TRBD1
CASSLGGQGWNSNQPQHF
TGTGCCAGCAGCTTGGGGGGACAGGGGTGGAATAGCAATCAGCCCCAGCATTTT
>TRBV11-2|14|TRBJ2-3|.|.
CASSSQDPLDTQYF
TGTGCCAGCAGCTCCCAGGACCCTTTGGATACGCAGTATTTT
>TRBV25-1|13|TRBJ2-7|.|.
CASSRGTVYEQYF
TGTGCCAGCTCTAGAGGGACGGTCTACGAGCAGTACTTC
>TRBV13|17|TRBJ2-5|.|TRBD2
CASSLGLAGPLQETQYF
TGTGCCAGCAGCTTAGGTCTAGCGGGTCCCTTACAAGAGACCCAGTACTTC
>TRBV7-9|15|TRBJ2-5|few|TRBD2
CASSFGTSGWETQYF
TGTGCCAGCAGCTTTGGGACTAGCGGGTGGGAGACCCAGTACTTC
>TRBV15|15|TRBJ2-7|.|TRBD1
CATSRDSGGSYEQYF
TGTGCCACCAGCAGAGACTCAGGGGGCTCGTACGAGCAGTACTTC
>TRBV6-4|14|TRBJ1-1|medium-sized|.
CASRETTANTEAFF
TGTGCCAGCAGAGAAACGACAGCGAACACTGAAGCTTTCTTT
>TRBV19|16|TRBJ1-2|.|.
CASSAHPGQPITGYTF
TGTGCCAGTAGTGCCCACCCTGGACAGCCTATTACTGGCTACACCTTC
>TRBV11-3|16|TRBJ2-5|.|.
CASSLVGTRYQETQYF
TGTGCCAGCAGCTTAGTTGGGACACGTTACCAAGAGACCCAGTACTTC
>TRBV11-3|13|TRBJ2-2|.|.
CASSDYNTGELFF
TGTGCCAGCAGCGACTACAACACCGGGGAGCTGTTTTTT